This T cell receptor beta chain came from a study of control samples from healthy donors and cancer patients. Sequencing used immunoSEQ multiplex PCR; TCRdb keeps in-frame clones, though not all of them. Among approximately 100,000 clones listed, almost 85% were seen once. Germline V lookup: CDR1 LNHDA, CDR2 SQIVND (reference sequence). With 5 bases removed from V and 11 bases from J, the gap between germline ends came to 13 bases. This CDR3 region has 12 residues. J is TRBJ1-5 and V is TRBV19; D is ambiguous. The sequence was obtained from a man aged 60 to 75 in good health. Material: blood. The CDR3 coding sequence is TGTGCCAGTAGTGGCTACCGAGGAACCCAGCATTTT. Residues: CASSGYRGTQHF. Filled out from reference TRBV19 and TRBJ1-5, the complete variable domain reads DGGITQSPKYLFRKEGQNVTLSCEQNLNHDAMYWYRQDPGQGLRLIYYSQIVNDFQKGDIAEGYSVSREKKESFPLTVTSAQKNPTAFYLCASSGYRGTQHFGDGTRLSIL.